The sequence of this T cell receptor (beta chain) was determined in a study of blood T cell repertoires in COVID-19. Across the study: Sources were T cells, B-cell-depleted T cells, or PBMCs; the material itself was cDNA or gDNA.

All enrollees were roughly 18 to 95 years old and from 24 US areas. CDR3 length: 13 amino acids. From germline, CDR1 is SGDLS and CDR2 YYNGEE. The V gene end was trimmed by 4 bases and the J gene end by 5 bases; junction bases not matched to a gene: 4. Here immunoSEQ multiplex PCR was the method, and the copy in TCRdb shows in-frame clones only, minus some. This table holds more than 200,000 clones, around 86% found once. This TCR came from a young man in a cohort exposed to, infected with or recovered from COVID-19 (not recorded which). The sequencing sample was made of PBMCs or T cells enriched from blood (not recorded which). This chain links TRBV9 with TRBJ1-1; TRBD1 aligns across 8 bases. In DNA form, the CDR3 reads TGTGCCAGCAGCACAGGGGGGGGTACTGAAGCTTTCTTT. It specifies CASSTGGGTEAFF.